This T cell receptor beta chain was captured by sequencing in a study of cytomegalovirus exposure and HLA in healthy donors. This clone has only one observation. 13 Jbeta primers and 60 Vbeta primers were used for the PCR. The assay was immunoSEQ multiplex PCR, and TCRdb's table has in-frame clones only and misses some. The sample has 130,000 to 150,000 clones; about 80% are singletons. Donors likely had unrecorded immune exposures despite being nominally healthy when sampled. The sequence was obtained from a man between 35 and 55 years old in good health and CMV-seropositive. The sample taken for sequencing was PBMCs.

For the CDR3, the DNA is TGCGCCAGCAGCTGGGGACAGGGGTATGAAAAACTGTTTTTT. This gives the protein CASSWGQGYEKLFF. The chain has TRBV4-1 and TRBJ1-4; TRBD1 agrees at 10 bases. The ends lost 5 bases at V and 6 bases at J; junction bases unmatched: 3. The CDR3 runs 14 residues. Per germline, CDR1 MGHRA and CDR2 YSYEKL.